This T cell receptor beta chain was documented in a study of cytomegalovirus exposure and HLA in healthy donors. The junction had 10 bases not matched to a gene; V was cut back by 2 bases and J by 7 bases. Germline V lookup: CDR1 SGHAT, CDR2 FQNNGV. The CDR3 consists of 16 residues. PCR involved 60 Vbeta and 13 Jbeta primers. The method was immunoSEQ multiplex PCR; TCRdb's version includes in-frame clones alone and lacks a portion of them. Among 65,000 to 90,000 clones listed, 78% were seen once. The sequencing sample was made of PBMCs. This clonotype was sampled from a woman in her 40s in good health and CMV-seropositive. The chain employs TRBV11-2 and TRBJ2-1; 8 bases fit TRBD2. CDR3 residues: CASSLTWSGGPNEQFF. CDR3 bases: TGTGCCAGCAGCTTAACCTGGAGCGGGGGTCCGAATGAGCAGTTCTTC. Full variable domain (remainder filled in from reference TRBV11-2 and TRBJ2-1): EAGVAQSPRYKIIEKRQSVAFWCNPISGHATLYWYQQILGQGPKLLIQFQNNGVVDDSQLPKDRFSAERLKGVDSTLKIQPAKLEDSAVYLCASSLTWSGGPNEQFFGPGTRLTVL.